This record covers a single T cell receptor beta chain. Its target is unknown. Germline V gives CDR1 SGHTS, CDR2 YDEGEE. With 2 bases clipped from V and 4 bases from J, the junction kept 10 bases outside the gene matches. The CDR3 sequence is 16 residues long. Unique molecular identifiers (one per individual cDNA molecule) were attached. TCRdb re-derived calls from the 5' RACE reads in MiXCR, one entry per CDR3 protein. The sample includes over 20,000 distinct CDR3 sequences, 5.5% to 7% of them seen just once. The data were taken from a study of early T cells in non-severe SARS-CoV-2 infection. Background on the study: RNA in bulk from unsorted whole blood was sequenced, and chains were unpaired.

Study-wide results and limits: Using VDJdb, the matching emphasized anti-spike CD8 responses while missing private and CD4 specificities.

The clonotype originates from an adult who was a healthcare worker with PCR-confirmed SARS-CoV-2 infection or an uninfected control (not recorded which). V is TRBV5-8 and J is TRBJ1-1; 8 bases fit TRBD1. The specimen was whole blood. The CDR3 DNA reads TGTGCCAGCAGCTTCTATAGACAGGGGCCCGTCACTGAAGCTTTCTTT. Protein product: CASSFYRQGPVTEAFF.